The T cell receptor beta chain under discussion was sequenced for a study of T cells in Graves' hyperthyroidism and ophthalmopathy. Study as a whole: Pretreatment peripheral blood was obtained at initial diagnosis.

Germline V gene lookup returns CDR1 SGHDN and CDR2 FVKESK. The CDR3 totals 14 residues. Trimming left V 0 bases short and J 8 bases short, with 13 bases between. Researchers took RNA transcripts and amplified the TCR beta CDR3 regions from them. A first-round RT-PCR of the TCR CDR3 used the HTBI primer set. TCRdb reprocessed the multiplex PCR reads with MiXCR, giving one entry per CDR3 protein. Here the sample spans around 370,000 distinct CDR3 sequences, about a fifth being singletons. The gene calls are TRBV14 and TRBJ1-2; D gene unclear. This TCR was sampled from a man aged 18-30 years with Graves' ophthalmopathy. Sequencing was performed on blood. CDR3 nucleotides: TGTGCCAGCAGCCAAGATGCGCCGGTCCGGGGCTACACCTTC. Amino acid sequence: CASSQDAPVRGYTF. The full variable domain, completed using reference TRBV14 and TRBJ1-2, is EAGVTQFPSHSVIEKGQTVTLRCDPISGHDNLYWYRRVMGKEIKFLLHFVKESKQDESGMPNNRFLAERTGGTYSTLKVQPAELEDSGVYFCASSQDAPVRGYTFGSGTRLTVV.